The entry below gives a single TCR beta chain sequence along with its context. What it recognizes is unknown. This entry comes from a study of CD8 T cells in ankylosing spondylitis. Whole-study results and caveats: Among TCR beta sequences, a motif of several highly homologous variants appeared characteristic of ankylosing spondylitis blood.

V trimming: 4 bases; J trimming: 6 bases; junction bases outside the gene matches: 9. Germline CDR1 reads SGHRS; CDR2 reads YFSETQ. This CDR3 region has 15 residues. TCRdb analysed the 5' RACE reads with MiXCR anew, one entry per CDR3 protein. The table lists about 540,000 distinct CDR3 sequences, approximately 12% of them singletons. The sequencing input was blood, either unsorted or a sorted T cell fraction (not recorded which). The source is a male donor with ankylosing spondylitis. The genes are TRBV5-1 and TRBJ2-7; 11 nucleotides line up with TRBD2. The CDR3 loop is CASSRSGLAGGEQYF. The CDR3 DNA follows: TGCGCCAGCAGCCGATCGGGGCTAGCGGGAGGCGAGCAGTACTTC. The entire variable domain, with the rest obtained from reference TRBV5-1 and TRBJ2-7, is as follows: KAGVTQTPRYLIKTRGQQVTLSCSPISGHRSVSWYQQTPGQGLQFLFEYFSETQRNKGNFPGRFSGRQFSNSRSEMNVSTLELGDSALYLCASSRSGLAGGEQYFGPGTRLTVT.